The clone carrying this T cell receptor (beta chain) qualifies as medium-sized (0.01 to 0.1%). The antigen is unknown. This entry belongs to a study of metastatic and nonmetastatic thyroid tumors. Background on the study: Repertoires from blood and tumor or nodule tissue of malignant and benign thyroid patients were compared. Study observations and caveats: Across blood and tumor, TCR beta diversity in malignant thyroid tumors was reportedly significantly higher than in benign nodules.

The CDR3 is 15 amino acids. V was pared by 6 bases and J by 3 bases, with 5 bases of the junction left unmatched. Authors' processing steps: Differences in CDR3 between clinicopathological groups were drawn on to build a classifier intended to discriminate distant-metastatic papillary thyroid cancer patients. TCRdb re-called clones from the PCR reads using MiXCR. The V and J calls shown here were made by TCRdb, not taken from the authors' results. The sample lists some 35,000 clones, 25% to 30% occurring once. Treatment of any kind had been given to no patient before thyroid surgery. The origin of this receptor is a male donor with papillary thyroid cancer or a benign thyroid nodule (not recorded which). Some clones in this sample may be carry-over from other donors' samples. The sequenced material came from blood. The chain combines TRBV12-3 or TRBV12-4 with TRBJ2-7; 13 bases align to TRBD2. Here the CDR3 DNA reads TGTGCCAGCAGAACGGGACTAGCGGGATTCTACGAGCAGTACTTC. It yields the protein CASRTGLAGFYEQYF.